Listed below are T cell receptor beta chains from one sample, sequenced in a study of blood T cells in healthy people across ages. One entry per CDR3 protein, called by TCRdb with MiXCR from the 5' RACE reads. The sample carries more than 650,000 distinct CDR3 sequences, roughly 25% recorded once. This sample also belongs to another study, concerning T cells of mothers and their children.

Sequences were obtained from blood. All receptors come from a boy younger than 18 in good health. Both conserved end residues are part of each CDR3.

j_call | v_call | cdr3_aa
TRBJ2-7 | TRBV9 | CASSANSGGPNEQFF
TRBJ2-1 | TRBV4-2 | CASSDGSPNPTEQFF
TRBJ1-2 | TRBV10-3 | CAISELEESGYTF
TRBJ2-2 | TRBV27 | CASSSRQGTGELFF
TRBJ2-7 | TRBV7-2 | CASSLGGVPYEQCF
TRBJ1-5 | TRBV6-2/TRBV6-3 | CASSHWTGGNNQPQHF
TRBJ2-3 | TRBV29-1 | CSAADGGMADTQYF
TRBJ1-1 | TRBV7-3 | CASRRDENTEAFF
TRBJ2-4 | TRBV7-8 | CASSLAALAKNIQYF
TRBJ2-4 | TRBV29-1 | CSVGEGANIQYF
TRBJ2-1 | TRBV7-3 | CASSLTRSTSYNEQFF
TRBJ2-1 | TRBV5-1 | CASSSGQVSSYNEQFF
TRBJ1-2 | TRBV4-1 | CASSQEYVKKNIYGYTF
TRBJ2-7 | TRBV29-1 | CSVASQSPYEQYF
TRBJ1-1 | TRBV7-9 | CASSLLTDRGHEAFF
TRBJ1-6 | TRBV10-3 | CAISGDLQGSPLHF
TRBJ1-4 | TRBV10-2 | CASRGIYRGKGFF
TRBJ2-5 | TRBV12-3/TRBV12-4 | CASSHRDGEETQYF
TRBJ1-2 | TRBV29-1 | CSVPGRGGDGYTF
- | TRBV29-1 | CSVLAGMGDEQYF
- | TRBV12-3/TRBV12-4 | CASSGGQTRRNEQFF
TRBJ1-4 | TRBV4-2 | CASSQPDRDNEKLFF
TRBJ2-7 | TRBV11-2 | CASSFRDKGYEQYF
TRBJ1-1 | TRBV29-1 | CSVEDEGQGLFNTEAFF
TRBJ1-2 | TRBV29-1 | CSAADRNYGYTF
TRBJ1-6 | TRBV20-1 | CSARAKTGPNSPLHF
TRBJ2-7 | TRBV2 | CASRPGQLIYEQYF
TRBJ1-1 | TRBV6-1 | CASSFLRTEEAFF
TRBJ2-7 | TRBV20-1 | CSARGRRTYEQYF
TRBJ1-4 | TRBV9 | CASSVSPQGGEKLFF
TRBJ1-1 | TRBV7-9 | CASSLGVSGSDTEAFF
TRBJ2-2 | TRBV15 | CATSSGRSTGELFF
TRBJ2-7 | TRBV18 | CASSPPSRLSEQYF
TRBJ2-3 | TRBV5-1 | CASSLQTDYTDTQYF
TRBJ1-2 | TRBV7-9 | CASSSSGDFYGYTF
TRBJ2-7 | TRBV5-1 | CASSLAYGEGSSYEQYF
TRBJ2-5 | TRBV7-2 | CASGEQGGGETQYF
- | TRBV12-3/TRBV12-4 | CASRWVGQETQYF
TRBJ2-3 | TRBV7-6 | CASSRRGQRTDTQYF
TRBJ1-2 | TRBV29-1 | CSVDIGGHYGYTF
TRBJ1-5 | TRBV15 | CATSGTGVGQPQHF
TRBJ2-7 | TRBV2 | CASRAKGYEQYF
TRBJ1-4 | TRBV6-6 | CASSYSYAEKLFF
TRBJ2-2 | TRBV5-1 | CASSRTGKRTGELFF
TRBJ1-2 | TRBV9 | CASSPRHPNYGCTF
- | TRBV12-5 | CASGPSWNEQYF
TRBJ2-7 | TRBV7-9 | CASSLVSREQYF
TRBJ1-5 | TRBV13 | CASSPGGGRRNQPQHF
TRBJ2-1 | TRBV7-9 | CASSLDPIYEQFF
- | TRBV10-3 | CAISARGQGATYEQYF
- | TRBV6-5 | CASRLGSAAEETQYF
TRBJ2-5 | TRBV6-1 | CASSPLGVAGLQETQYF
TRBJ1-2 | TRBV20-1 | CSARDEKENYGYTF
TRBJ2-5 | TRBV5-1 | CASSQTGVQETQYF
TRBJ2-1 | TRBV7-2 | CASKYQGSSSYNEQFF
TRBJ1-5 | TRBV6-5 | CASSYSPNSSQPQHF
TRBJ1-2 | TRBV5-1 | CASTPGQNYGYTF
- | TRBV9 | CASSPNGLAGTETQYF
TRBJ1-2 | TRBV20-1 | CSARTGSNYGYTF
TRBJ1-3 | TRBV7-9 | CASSLSHLPSGNTIYF